This T cell receptor beta chain is drawn from a study of control samples from healthy donors and cancer patients. The trim removed 1 base at V and 3 bases at J, leaving 2 bases unmatched. Germline values: CDR1 SGHVS, CDR2 FQNEAQ. The CDR3 runs 14 residues. This clone has only one observation. TCRdb's table, derived via immunoSEQ multiplex PCR, lists solely in-frame clones and lacks some. The sample shows under 200,000 clones, roughly 93% of them seen only once. The material sequenced was blood. The chain is built from TRBV7-8 and TRBJ1-2; the match to TRBD1 covers 7 bases. The receptor was isolated from a woman aged 55-70 years in good health. The CDR3 spells CASSLVGGDYGYTF. CDR3 nucleotide sequence: TGTGCCAGCAGCTTAGTAGGGGGCGACTATGGCTACACCTTC.